The 9 T cell receptor beta chains reported below all come from one sample, sequenced in a study of cytotoxic CD8 clonotypes in ibrutinib-treated CLL. Sequencing was performed with immunoSEQ multiplex PCR; in TCRdb, only in-frame clones are kept and a portion is missing. The data hold some 200,000 clones, with more than 70% observed a single time. The sample in question was PBMCs, obtained after 12 months of ibrutinib treatment. The source is a human donor with chronic lymphocytic leukemia.

V is TRBV29-1 and J is TRBJ1-1; D remains ambiguous. V lost 0 bases to trimming and J lost 8 bases, with 13 bases between them. Germline V gene lookup returns CDR1 SQVTM and CDR2 ANQGSEA. This CDR3 is built from 13 residues. The CDR3 region is CSVEDGQRREAFF. The CDR3 DNA is TGCAGCGTTGAAGACGGCCAGAGGAGGGAAGCTTTCTTT.

The J gene is TRBJ1-6, the V gene TRBV4-2, with D perhaps matching TRBD1 (5 bases). This CDR3 contains 16 residues. Between the trimmed V and J ends, which lost 0 bases and 6 bases, there was a span of 12 bases. Germline CDR1 reads LGHNA; CDR2 reads YNFKEQ. The CDR3 nucleotides read TGTGCCAGCAGCCAAGATTTGGGGACTCCTAATTCACCCCTCCACTTT. Amino acids: CASSQDLGTPNSPLHF.

V usage is TRBV5-4 and J usage is TRBJ1-1; D remains ambiguous. The CDR3 spans 14 residues. Looked up from germline, CDR1 is SGHNT and CDR2 is YYREEE (reference sequence). Deletions cut 0 bases from V and 10 bases from J, with 16 bases between. CDR3 DNA: TGTGCCAGCAGCTTGGCTTCGGACGGGCCCCGAGCTTTCTTT. It specifies CASSLASDGPRAFF.

This chain uses TRBV2 with TRBJ1-2, with D possibly matching TRBD1 (5 bases). V was clipped by 0 bases and J by 4 bases, with 15 bases between them. The germline CDR1 and CDR2 sequences are SNHLY and FYNNEI. The CDR3 spans 16 residues. CDR3 amino acids: CASSEARAVWSYGYTF. CDR3 nucleotides: TGTGCCAGCAGTGAAGCCAGGGCGGTGTGGAGCTATGGCTACACCTTC.

This clone showed up just a few times. The chain links TRBV5-1 to TRBJ1-1; D not certain. Germline CDR1 reads SGHRS; CDR2 reads YFSETQ. This CDR3 spans 14 amino acids. Trimming left V 3 bases short and J 0 bases short, with 9 bases between. The CDR3 region has the DNA TGCGCCAGCAGCTCGGAGGGAATGAACACTGAAGCTTTCTTT. This sequence encodes CASSSEGMNTEAFF.

This chain uses TRBV30 with TRBJ1-1; D might be TRBD1 (5 bases). The CDR3 extends over 13 amino acids. The germline V gene encodes CDR1 GTSNPN and CDR2 SVGIG (reference sequence). Deletions cut 4 bases from V and 5 bases from J, with 14 bases between. The CDR3 loop reads CAWIRGEKTEAFF. In DNA, the CDR3 is TGTGCCTGGATCCGGGGGGAGAAGACTGAAGCTTTCTTT.

CDR3 sequence reads: CASSVKRDGYTF. For the CDR3, the DNA is TGTGCCAGCAGTGTAAAACGGGATGGCTACACCTTC. V gene TRBV6-1 combines with J gene TRBJ1-2; D unresolved. This CDR3 contains 12 residues. CDR1 MNHNS and CDR2 SASEGT come from the germline V gene. V lost 4 bases and J 6 bases, leaving 9 bases between the germline ends.

The V and J genes are TRBV6-1 and TRBJ1-1; D gene uncertain. Germline-derived CDR1 and CDR2 are MNHNS and SASEGT. The V and J ends lost 4 bases and 7 bases respectively, with 16 bases between them. This CDR3 region has 14 residues. CDR3 residues: CASSALSTYNEAFF. The CDR3 DNA sequence: TGTGCCAGCAGTGCCCTCAGCACATACAATGAAGCTTTCTTT.

The J gene is TRBJ2-1, the V gene TRBV5-4, with 11 positions matching TRBD2. J lost 6 bases, V lost 4 bases, and 6 bases had no gene match. Germline CDR1 is SGHNT and CDR2 is YYREEE (reference sequence). The CDR3 sequence is 15 residues long. The CDR3 spells CASSRGTSGRNEQFF. Written as DNA, the CDR3 is TGTGCCAGCAGCCGGGGGACTAGCGGCCGCAATGAGCAGTTCTTC. The full variable domain, its missing parts supplied by reference TRBV5-4 and TRBJ2-1, is ETGVTQSPTHLIKTRGQQVTLRCSSQSGHNTVSWYQQALGQGPQFIFQYYREEENGRGNFPPRFSGLQFPNYSSELNVNALELDDSALYLCASSRGTSGRNEQFFGPGTRLTVL.